This T cell receptor beta chain was observed in a study of CD8+ T cells in alopecia areata. Study in general: For the treated group, dosing was oral tofacitinib at 5 to 10 mg twice daily.

General study points: Patients showed less clear TCR sequence sharing than mice, possibly partly because of HLA diversity.

Worth noting for this clone: Its antigen remains unidentified.

Per germline, CDR1 SQVTM and CDR2 ANQGSEA. V lost 2 bases to trimming and J lost 0 bases, with 11 bases between them. The CDR3 contains 14 residues. Sequencing templates came from extracted RNA that was reverse transcribed into cDNA. Here immunoSEQ multiplex PCR was the method, and the copy in TCRdb shows in-frame clones only, minus some. Of 180,000 or so clones listed, roughly 66% were seen once; the top ten hold about an eighth. Peripheral blood samples and lesional scalp punch biopsies were obtained from alopecia areata patients. Researchers picked out CD4+ and CD8+ T cells from PBMCs by sorting. Specimen: CD8+ T cells sorted from blood, collected at week 0. This rearrangement joins TRBV29-1 to TRBJ2-7; D may match TRBD1 or TRBD2 (5 bases each). The origin of this receptor is a human donor with alopecia areata. The CDR3 bases are TGCAGCGTTGAAATGGGACCCAGCTCCTACGAGCAGTACTTC. Translating gives CSVEMGPSSYEQYF.